A single sample is the source of the 14 T cell receptor beta chains below, sequenced in a study of shared clonotypes between healthy human individuals. Profiled with immunoSEQ multiplex PCR; TCRdb holds only in-frame clones, not every one. The repertoire has just over 2,000,000 clones, around 95% of them found once; the top ten carry about 0.13%. The specimen was naive CD4+ T cells sorted from blood. Described subset: CD45RA+ positively selected. These receptors originate from a young man in good health.

Only one count was recorded for this clone. V gene TRBV30 combines with J gene TRBJ1-5; D gene ambiguous. Germline V lookup: CDR1 GTSNPN, CDR2 SVGIG (reference sequence). V dropped 0 bases and J dropped 3 bases, with 15 bases sitting between them. The CDR3 loop spans 16 amino acids. The CDR3 spells CAWSVGKTRLNQPQHF. CDR3 nucleotide sequence: TGTGCCTGGAGTGTCGGGAAGACCAGACTCAATCAGCCCCAGCATTTT.

The count of this clone is one. The chain combines TRBV7-6 with TRBJ2-2; D gene ambiguous. The CDR3 runs to 14 residues. CDR1 and CDR2 (germline): SGHVS, FNYEAQ. V shed 5 bases and J shed 1 base, with 8 bases lying between them. The DNA for the CDR3 is TGTGCCAGCAGCCAAAGTAGGAACACCGGGGAGCTGTTTTTT. It specifies CASSQSRNTGELFF.

J is TRBJ2-7 and V is TRBV28; a weak D match, TRBD1 (6 bases). The germline CDR1 and CDR2 sequences are MDHEN and SYDVKM. V lost 8 bases and J lost 0, with 23 bases in between. The CDR3 totals 17 residues. CDR3: CASLGRDTLHFSYEQYF. The CDR3 DNA reads as TGTGCCAGCCTTGGCCGGGACACCCTACATTTCTCCTACGAGCAGTACTTC.

The chain joins TRBV11-3 to TRBJ2-2; 9 bases fit TRBD1. The J segment lost 3 bases and the V segment lost 5 bases, leaving 4 bases of the junction unmatched. From germline, CDR1 is SGHNT and CDR2 YENEEA. There are 15 residues in the CDR3. CDR3 coding DNA: TGTGCCAGCAGCCCCGGGACAGGGTACACCGGGGAGCTGTTTTTT. Protein sequence: CASSPGTGYTGELFF.

Comment on this clone: Other DNA sequences from this sample encode an identical CDR3 as well. The V and J genes are TRBV5-1 and TRBJ2-5; perhaps TRBD2 as D (5 bases). The CDR3 extends over 14 amino acids. The germline V gene has CDR1 SGHRS and CDR2 YFSETQ. Trimming took off 2 bases at V and 0 bases at J, with 8 bases between the two ends. The CDR3 loop is CASSLRGNQETQYF. As DNA, the CDR3 is TGCGCCAGCAGCTTACGAGGGAACCAAGAGACCCAGTACTTC.

DNA for the CDR3: TGTGCCAGCAGTTACGGGGGCCCGGAGTACAATGAGCAGTTCTTC. Amino acid sequence: CASSYGGPEYNEQFF. The chain recombines TRBV6-6 with TRBJ2-1; D might be TRBD1 (6 bases). The CDR3 extends over 15 amino acids. In germline, CDR1 is MNHNY, CDR2 SVGAGI (reference sequence). V was shortened by 2 bases and J by 4 bases, with 12 bases between the two germline ends.

This chain links TRBV7-3 with TRBJ2-1, with D tentatively TRBD1 (5 bases). V lost 5 bases to trimming and J lost 12 bases, with 14 bases between them. The length of the CDR3 is 12 residues. The germline V gene has CDR1 SGHTA and CDR2 FQGTGA. CDR3 in DNA: TGTGCCAGCAGCGCCCCAGGGTTAGGGCAGTTCTTC. Translated: CASSAPGLGQFF.

The CDR3 coding sequence is TGTGCCAGCAGTTACGGGGTCCGGGCGGACACTGAAGCTTTCTTT. The encoded protein is CASSYGVRADTEAFF. The chain links TRBV6-5 to TRBJ1-1; D is unclear. Trimming stripped 2 bases from V and 3 bases from J, with 13 bases between. This CDR3 has 15 residues. The germline V gene has CDR1 MNHEY and CDR2 SVGAGI.

This clone was recorded once. The rearrangement uses TRBV2 and TRBJ2-3; unclear D gene. CDR1 and CDR2 from the germline V gene are SNHLY and FYNNEI. The V and J ends lost 11 bases and 2 bases respectively, with 17 bases between them. The CDR3 runs to 14 residues. CDR3: CAATRQESTDTQYF. The DNA of the CDR3 is TGTGCCGCTACCCGGCAGGAGTCCACAGATACGCAGTATTTT.

The V gene is TRBV5-4, the J gene TRBJ1-3, with a possible D match to TRBD1 (6 bases). The CDR3 covers 15 residues. Trimming stripped 3 bases from V and 0 bases from J, with 10 bases between. The germline V gene has CDR1 SGHNT and CDR2 YYREEE (reference sequence). The CDR3 sequence: CASSSPDSSGNTIYF. The CDR3 DNA reads TGTGCCAGCAGCTCACCGGACAGCTCTGGAAACACCATATATTTT.

V and J are TRBV11-2 and TRBJ2-7; TRBD2 aligns across 9 bases. This CDR3 is built from 14 residues. J gave up 7 bases and V 2 bases, and 6 bases lay outside the gene matches. Germline V gene data show CDR1 as SGHAT and CDR2 as FQNNGV. DNA of the CDR3: TGTGCCAGCAGCTTAAGGGGCGGGAGGGGTGAGCAGTACTTC. This codes for CASSLRGGRGEQYF.

The chain combines TRBV5-1 with TRBJ2-5; the D gene could be TRBD1 or TRBD2 (5 bases each). CDR1 and CDR2 (germline): SGHRS, YFSETQ. The CDR3 totals 13 residues. V was shortened by 4 bases and J by 4 bases, with 11 bases between the two germline ends. The CDR3 DNA is TGCGCCAGCAGCGCCGGGACGACAGAGACCCAGTACTTC. It yields the protein CASSAGTTETQYF. The variable domain in full, completed from reference TRBV5-1 and TRBJ2-5, reads KAGVTQTPRYLIKTRGQQVTLSCSPISGHRSVSWYQQTPGQGLQFLFEYFSETQRNKGNFPGRFSGRQFSNSRSEMNVSTLELGDSALYLCASSAGTTETQYFGPGTRLLVL.

The CDR3, as DNA: TGTGCCAGCAGTGCTACAGGATACGAGCAGTACTTC. It is translated as CASSATGYEQYF. The chain couples TRBV6-1 to TRBJ2-7, with D perhaps matching TRBD1 (5 bases). From germline, CDR1 is MNHNS and CDR2 SASEGT. The CDR3 length is 12 residues. The germline V and J ends were trimmed by 4 bases and 4 bases, with 8 bases remaining between them.

The CDR3: CAWIKKGSPGSYEQYF. The CDR3 nucleotides are TGTGCCTGGATCAAGAAGGGCTCGCCCGGGTCCTACGAGCAGTACTTC. The V call is TRBV30, the J call TRBJ2-7, with unresolved D. The CDR3 sequence is 16 residues long. Trimming took 4 bases from V and 1 from J, leaving 20 bases between them. From germline, CDR1 is GTSNPN and CDR2 SVGIG (reference sequence).